This TCR beta chain was recovered during a study of T-cell reconstitution after alpha-beta-depleted transplantation in children. Study results and limitations: Some patients' high day-60 TCRbeta diversity was traced to surviving recipient T cells and thymic progenitors. Among T cells one year after transplant, newly produced cells accounted for most counts and diversity. Several hundred rapidly expanded clones from non-depleted graft cells reportedly supplied alpha-beta T cells about two months post-transplant.

Unmatched junction bases numbered 8, after V lost 4 bases and J lost 2 bases. The CDR3 contains 17 residues. Germline-derived CDR1 and CDR2 are MGHRA and YSYEKL. Remarks on this clonotype: The antigen is unknown.

A TCRbeta library incorporating unique molecular identifiers was prepared. Each CDR3 protein gets one entry after TCRdb re-called the PCR reads with MiXCR. The table records about 310,000 distinct CDR3 sequences, approximately 20% of them present only once. This TCR was sampled from a male patient between 10 and 17 years old who had a stem cell transplant for acute lymphoblastic leukemia, so the T cells may come from the graft donor. V is TRBV4-1 and J is TRBJ2-7, with 13 bases identical to TRBD2. Specimen: PBMCs, mostly from graft donor cells, collected 180 days after TCRalphabeta/CD19-depleted stem cell transplant. The CDR3 region is CASSPRPTSGRAYEQYF. The CDR3 DNA follows: TGCGCCAGCAGCCCCAGACCCACTAGCGGGAGGGCCTACGAGCAGTACTTC.